This T cell receptor (beta chain) was identified during a study of blood T cell repertoires in COVID-19. Overall study context: Specimens from acute and convalescent COVID-19 originated in the United States, Italy and Spain. T cells, B-cell-depleted T cells, or PBMCs provided the cDNA or gDNA that served as material.

Original processing notes: From reference gene primer amplification, estimates of nucleated cell counts were derived. Here immunoSEQ multiplex PCR was the method, and the copy in TCRdb shows in-frame clones only, minus some. That table is the source of V, J and clone size, and D and trimming were worked out from the DNA. The repertoire holds tens of thousands of clones, with around nine tenths as singletons. Germline assignment: CDR1 MNHEY and CDR2 SMNVEV (reference sequence). This CDR3 contains 15 residues. The junction had 2 bases not matched to a gene; V was cut back by 0 bases and J by 3 bases. Source material: peripheral blood. The rearrangement links TRBV27 to TRBJ2-1; 7 bases line up with TRBD2. The clonotype originates from a human donor in a cohort sampled during active COVID-19. For the CDR3, the DNA is TGTGCCAGCAGTTTATCGGTAGCGGGCTACAATGAGCAGTTCTTC. Translating it yields CASSLSVAGYNEQFF.